This T cell receptor beta chain was captured in a study of CXCR3-negative and CXCR3-positive naive CD8 T cells. The TRB libraries of cDNA were built by UMI-labeled 5' RACE. From the 5' RACE reads, TCRdb lists one entry per CDR3 protein and no DNA. The sample table sets out 6,000 to 7,500 distinct CDR3 sequences. The CDR3 has 15 amino acids. CDR1 and CDR2 from the germline V gene are MGHDK and SYGVNS. As for this clonotype: The target antigen is unknown.

Study findings and constraints: CXCR3-expressing naive cells carried TRB CDR3s more hydrophobic than those of CXCR3-negative naive cells. CD5 surface expression was similar among naive subsets, and TCR strength was estimated by inference from TRB CDR3 properties. Naive CXCR3-negative and CXCR3-positive cells had similar TRBV-TRBJ usage; memory differed. Sequencing showed both naive subsets with comparably high diversity, and memory CD8+ cells much lower.

Sequencing used naive CXCR3- CD8+ T cells from blood. This sample's subset: CD45RO-CCR7+CD27+CD95- naive CD8+ T cells lacking CXCR3 (TNR3-). This receptor was taken from a human donor in good health. Some clones in this sample may be carry-over from other donors' samples. The rearrangement joins TRBV25-1 to TRBJ2-5. The CDR3 here is CASSAITEYQETQYF. Full variable domain (outside the CDR3, taken from reference TRBV25-1 and TRBJ2-5): EADIYQTPRYLVIGTGKKITLECSQTMGHDKMYWYQQDPGMELHLIHYSYGVNSTEKGDLSSESTVSRIRTEHFPLTLESARPSHTSQYLCASSAITEYQETQYFGPGTRLLVL.